This T cell receptor (beta chain) stems from a study of CD8 T cells in Susac syndrome. CD8+ and CD4+ T cells taken from blood had their TCR beta sequenced. It was treatment-naive patients with stable or active relapsing-remitting disease who made up the multiple sclerosis controls. When the RNA was reverse transcribed, random hexamers were used with an input of roughly 0.45 to 1 ug. Amplification of TCR beta CDR3 was carried out by immunoSEQ multiplex PCR, which covered 54 Vbeta and 13 Jbeta segments. TCRdb re-called the immunoSEQ multiplex PCR reads with MiXCR, one entry per CDR3 protein. The profile shows around 150,000 distinct CDR3 sequences, roughly 94% of them singletons. Germline V gene data show CDR1 as MNHEY and CDR2 as SVGEGT. This CDR3 has 13 residues. V dropped 4 bases and J dropped 4 bases, with 11 bases sitting between them.

This TCR was recovered from a human donor with multiple sclerosis. Source material: CD4+ T cells from PBMCs. This chain connects TRBV6-2 or TRBV6-3 to TRBJ2-7, with D unresolved. CDR3 loop: CASSSAGRYEQYF. The CDR3 DNA follows: TGTGCCAGCAGTTCGGCAGGACGATACGAGCAGTACTTC.